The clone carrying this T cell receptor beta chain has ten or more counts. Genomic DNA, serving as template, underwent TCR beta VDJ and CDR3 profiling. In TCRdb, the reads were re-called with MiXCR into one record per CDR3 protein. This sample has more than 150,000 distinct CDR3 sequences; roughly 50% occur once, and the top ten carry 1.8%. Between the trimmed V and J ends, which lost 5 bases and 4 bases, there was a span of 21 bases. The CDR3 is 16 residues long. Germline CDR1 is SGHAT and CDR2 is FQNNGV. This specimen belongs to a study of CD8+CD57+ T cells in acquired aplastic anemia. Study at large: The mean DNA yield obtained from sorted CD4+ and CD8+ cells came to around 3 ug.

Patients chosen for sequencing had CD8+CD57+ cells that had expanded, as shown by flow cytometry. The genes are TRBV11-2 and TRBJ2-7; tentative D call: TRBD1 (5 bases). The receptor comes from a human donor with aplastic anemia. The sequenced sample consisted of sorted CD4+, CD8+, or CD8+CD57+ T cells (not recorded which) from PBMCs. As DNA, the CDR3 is TGTGCCAGCAGCCCCAGGCTGCAGGGTTGGGGTTACGAGCAGTACTTC. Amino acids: CASSPRLQGWGYEQYF.